Following are 30 T cell receptor beta chains from one sample sequenced in a study of tumor-infiltrating lymphocytes in primary liver carcinoma (TCRdb year 2017). This sample was sequenced with an Illumina HiSeq 2500. Using a constant-region primer and ProtoScript II reverse transcriptase, TCRbeta-specific cDNA was reverse-transcribed from approximately 500 ng total RNA. TCRbeta libraries were built with three nested multiplex PCR rounds, a slightly modified ARM-PCR procedure. Each of the first two PCR rounds ran for approximately 10 cycles using multiplex TRBV1-TRBV30 forward primers together with a Cbeta reverse primer. TCRdb reprocessing: public reads trimmed at Q25 with fastp, clones called with MiXCR, in-frame beta chains kept. Rows with a matching CDR3 protein are joined into one entry that keeps the most common DNA and genes. This sample lists about 300,000 distinct CDR3 sequences; approximately 65% were detected once. Roughly 8.6% of the sample belongs to the ten largest clones.

Blood RNA was extracted from unsorted whole blood using TRIzol reagent, and germline DNA was obtained with the DNeasy Blood & Tissue kit. What was sequenced was peripheral blood. The receptors stem from a man in his forties or fifties with primary liver carcinoma and hepatitis B virus infection.

This clonotype was counted a few times. The gene calls are TRBV5-5 and TRBJ1-2; the match to TRBD1 covers 9 bases. Germline CDR1 SGHKS, CDR2 YYEKEE (reference sequence). The trim removed 5 bases at V and 7 bases at J, leaving 12 bases unmatched. CDR3 length: 15 residues. The CDR3: CASSPGTGNRGGYTF. CDR3 coding DNA: TGTGCCAGCAGTCCTGGGACAGGGAATAGGGGTGGCTACACCTTC.

J is TRBJ1-1 and V is TRBV11-1; D is unclear. There are 12 residues in the CDR3. CDR1 is SGHAT and CDR2 is FQDESV in the germline V gene (reference sequence). Trimming removed 7 bases from V and 6 bases from J, with 12 bases in between. Written as DNA, the CDR3 is TGTGCCAGCAACCACGGGGAGTCTGAAGCTTTCTTT. Its protein is CASNHGESEAFF.

Notes on this clonotype: This may stem from a read error, because a much larger clone lies one nucleotide away. The J gene is TRBJ2-7, the V gene TRBV29-1; 7 bases are a match to TRBD1. Germline V gene lookup returns CDR1 SQVTM and CDR2 ANQGSEA. The ends lost 7 bases at V and 5 bases at J; junction bases unmatched: 5. The CDR3 totals 11 residues. The DNA for the CDR3 is TGCAGCGCTGGGACAGACGACGAGCAGTACTTC. This codes for CSAGTDDEQYF.

Of note for this clonotype: Compared with germline, one end of the junction differs, possibly owing to a read error. The chain joins TRBV6-6 to TRBJ2-2; D is undetermined. The germline V gene has CDR1 MNHNY and CDR2 SVGAGI (reference sequence). The CDR3 sequence is 16 residues long. DNA of the CDR3: TGTGCCGGCAGTCTCACCCCCCCTCCGAACACCGGGGAGCTGTTTTTT. Amino acid sequence: CAGSLTPPPNTGELFF.

The chain employs TRBV18 and TRBJ1-2; D perhaps matches TRBD1 (5 bases). V lost 3 bases and J lost 1, with 24 bases in between. Germline V gene sequence: CDR1 KGHSH, CDR2 LQKENI. CDR3 size: 19 residues. The CDR3 spells CASSPNGDGRGLLNYGYTF. CDR3 nucleotides: TGTGCCAGCTCACCTAACGGTGACGGACGGGGACTTCTTAACTATGGCTACACCTTC.

On this clonotype itself: Being one base from a much bigger clone, this may be a read error. V and J are TRBV4-3 and TRBJ1-1, with D tentatively TRBD1 (6 bases). This CDR3 contains 13 residues. The germline V gene encodes CDR1 LGHNA and CDR2 YSLEER. With 3 bases removed from V and 6 bases from J, the gap between germline ends came to 11 bases. The CDR3 DNA follows: TGCGCCAGCAGCCACACAGGGAGGTCTGAAGCTTTCTTT. It specifies CASSHTGRSEAFF.

This chain uses TRBV5-1 with TRBJ1-1, with D unresolved. The CDR3 has 14 residues. V dropped 6 bases and J dropped 4 bases, with 16 bases sitting between them. CDR1 and CDR2 from the germline V gene are SGHRS and YFSETQ. The CDR3 sequence: CASISSSTGTEAFF. The CDR3 nucleotides are TGCGCCAGCATCTCCTCCTCTACGGGCACTGAAGCTTTCTTT.

Concerning this clonotype: One junction end disagrees with the germline gene, perhaps due to a read error. The chain is built from TRBV29-1 and TRBJ2-2; TRBD1 is a possible D gene (6 bases). CDR3 length: 12 amino acids. The germline gives CDR1 SQVTM, CDR2 ANQGSEA. The CDR3 protein is CNVGRGTGDLFF. CDR3 bases: TGCAACGTCGGAAGGGGGACCGGGGACCTGTTTTTT.

A remark on this clonotype: A read error may be the cause here, since a much bigger clone is one base away. The rearrangement uses TRBV29-1 and TRBJ1-4; no clear D gene. CDR1 and CDR2 from the germline V gene are SQVTM and ANQGSEA. The CDR3 length is 11 residues. The CDR3 sequence is CIVQWVEKLFF. The CDR3 nucleotides are TGCATCGTGCAATGGGTTGAAAAACTGTTTTTT. The full variable domain, completed using reference TRBV29-1 and TRBJ1-4, is SAVISQKPSRDICQRGTSLTIQCQVDSQVTMMFWYRQQPGQSLTLIATANQGSEATYESGFVIDKFPISRPNLTFSTLTVSNMSPEDSSIYLCIVQWVEKLFFGSGTQLSVL.

This clonotype has a handful of counts. The chain couples TRBV5-1 to TRBJ1-5; a weak D match, TRBD1 (6 bases). This CDR3 spans 15 amino acids. V was trimmed by 0 bases and J by 3 bases, leaving 10 bases between them. CDR1 is SGHRS, CDR2 YFSETQ, per germline. CDR3 protein: CASSLGDNNNQPQHF. The CDR3 DNA is TGCGCCAGCAGCTTGGGGGACAACAACAATCAGCCCCAGCATTTT.

As concerns this clonotype: This may come from a read error, since a much larger clone is one base off. V usage is TRBV12-3 or TRBV12-4 and J usage is TRBJ1-5, with D uncertain. The CDR3 spans 14 residues. The CDR3 loop is CGSGRLGINQPQHF. The CDR3 coding sequence is TGTGGCAGCGGACGTTTGGGCATCAATCAGCCCCAGCATTTT.

Concerning this clonotype itself: This clone may be a read error of a much larger clone one base away. Here the CDR3 DNA reads TGTGCCACAGGGCGGCATAGCGGGAGTGGGACCGGGGAGCTGGTTTTT. Amino acid sequence: CATGRHSGSGTGELVF. The chain joins TRBV12-3 or TRBV12-4 to TRBJ2-2; 9 bases are shared with TRBD2. The CDR3 length is 16 residues.

The rearrangement joins TRBV6-1 to TRBJ1-5, with no clear D. The germline gives CDR1 MNHNS, CDR2 SASEGT. The CDR3 contains 13 residues. Trimming shortened V by 5 bases and J by 6 bases, and 11 bases separated the two germline ends. The CDR3 DNA reads as TGTGCCAGCAGTTTTGACAACAGTCAGCCCCAGCATTTT. Translating it yields CASSFDNSQPQHF.

The rearrangement uses TRBV6-1 and TRBJ2-7; 7 bases map to TRBD1. The CDR3 is 13 amino acids. In germline, CDR1 is MNHNS, CDR2 SASEGT. The J segment lost 3 bases and the V segment lost 6 bases, leaving 5 bases of the junction unmatched. CDR3 protein: CASSRDSFYEQYF. DNA of the CDR3: TGTGCCAGCAGCCGGGACAGTTTCTACGAGCAGTACTTC.

In the case of this clonotype: The germline gene is not matched at one end of the junction; a read error may be the cause. V is TRBV11-2 and J is TRBJ1-1; perhaps TRBD1 as D (6 bases). The CDR3 is made up of 15 amino acids. Germline V CDR1 and CDR2: SGHAT, FQNNGV. CDR3 bases: TGTGCCAGCATCCCAAACAGGGCTTTGAATACTGAGGCTTTCTTT. Protein product: CASIPNRALNTEAFF.

This clonotype was seen once. A read error may explain this, as a much larger clone is one base away. This chain joins TRBV10-3 and TRBJ1-1, with D maybe TRBD1 (5 bases). Germline V gives CDR1 ENHRY, CDR2 SYGVKD. CDR3 size: 16 residues. The CDR3 protein is CAIRESGLLMNTEAFF. In nucleotides, the CDR3 is TGTGCCATCAGGGAGTCGGGACTCTTAATGAACACTGAAGCTTTCTTT.

Many counts were recorded for this clonotype. This chain joins TRBV5-4 and TRBJ2-1; 9 nucleotides agree with TRBD1. The germline V gene has CDR1 SGHNT and CDR2 YYREEE (reference sequence). This CDR3 contains 16 residues. Trimming cost V 4 bases and J 8 bases; bases outside gene matches: 13. The chain's CDR3 is CASSGGSGQGSYEQFF. CDR3 DNA sequence: TGTGCCAGCAGCGGGGGATCGGGACAGGGATCCTATGAGCAGTTCTTC.

For this clonotype: One base away lies a much larger clone, so this may be a sequencing read error. V gene TRBV6-2 or TRBV6-3 combines with J gene TRBJ2-1, with D perhaps TRBD2 (5 bases). The germline V gene has CDR1 MNHEY and CDR2 SVGEGT. The CDR3 contains 15 residues. CDR3 DNA: TGTGCCAGCAGCCGCGGGTGGTCCTCCTACAATGGGCAGTTCTTC. Protein product: CASSRGWSSYNGQFF.

To note about this clonotype: No conserved phenylalanine or tryptophan ends this CDR3, so it is likely a read error. The chain is built from TRBV12-3 or TRBV12-4 and TRBJ2-5; 10 bases match TRBD1. The length of the CDR3 is 14 residues. The CDR3 nucleotides read TGTGCCAGCAGTAAGACAGGGGGCATGGAGATCCAGTACTTA. Translating it yields CASSKTGGMEIQYL.

Details on this clonotype: This could be a read error, since a much larger clone is one nucleotide away. This sequence joins TRBV29-1 and TRBJ1-2, with D hard to call. CDR3 size: 12 residues. Germline loops: CDR1 SQVTM, CDR2 ANQGSEA. V lost 3 bases to trimming and J lost 0 bases, with 5 bases between them. DNA of the CDR3: TGCAGCGTTGAGCATACTAACTATGGCTACACCTTC. It yields the protein CSVEHTNYGYTF.

Note on this clonotype: A read error is possible here, since a much larger clone lies one base away. This rearrangement joins TRBV12-3 or TRBV12-4 to TRBJ1-2, with TRBD1 matching 7 bases. J lost 4 bases, V lost 7 bases, and 3 bases had no gene match. CDR3 length: 12 amino acids. For the CDR3, the DNA is TGTGCCAGCACACAGGGGCCCTATGGCTACACCTTC. Residues: CASTQGPYGYTF.

The J gene is TRBJ2-7, the V gene TRBV11-2, with 10 bases lining up with TRBD2. J was trimmed by 9 bases and V by 7 bases; bases with no gene match: 12. CDR3 length: 14 residues. Germline assignment: CDR1 SGHAT and CDR2 FQNNGV. CDR3 sequence reads: CASNSLAGVRGQYF. CDR3 DNA: TGTGCCAGCAACAGTCTAGCGGGGGTTCGCGGGCAGTACTTC.

This clonotype was seen only once. The conserved final phenylalanine or tryptophan is absent from the CDR3, which likely points to a read error. The DNA is omitted, as the CDR3 cannot be located on it reliably, and the CDR3 follows TCRdb's listing. V and J are TRBV11-2 and TRBJ2-5; TRBD1 reflects the table's D call only, with no check against the DNA. The germline V gene encodes CDR1 SGHAT and CDR2 FQNNGV. The CDR3 numbers 15 amino acids, ends counted. The CDR3: CASSPGTGIVETHCS.

This clonotype was found many times. The chain has TRBV29-1 and TRBJ2-5; possible D gene TRBD2, 5 bases. The germline V gene encodes CDR1 SQVTM and CDR2 ANQGSEA. This CDR3 region has 15 residues. The ends were cut back, 6 bases at V and 5 bases at J, with 22 bases in the middle. The CDR3: CSVPDAGSPGETQYF. CDR3 sequence (DNA): TGCAGCGTCCCCGACGCTGGGAGTCCCGGCGAGACCCAGTACTTC.

This sequence joins TRBV6-2 or TRBV6-3 and TRBJ1-1, with 7 positions matching TRBD1. The junction had 19 bases not matched to a gene; V was cut back by 5 bases and J by 10 bases. The CDR3 extends over 16 amino acids. Germline CDR1 MNHEY, CDR2 SVGEGT. CDR3 bases: TGTGCCAGCAGTGCCGAATTCGGGACAGCGGGGTCTGGAGCTTTCTTT. Translated, it gives CASSAEFGTAGSGAFF.

As to this clonotype: With a much larger clone just one base away, this may be a read error. The V gene is TRBV6-5, the J gene TRBJ1-1; 10 bases match TRBD1. This CDR3 spans 16 amino acids. Looked up from germline, CDR1 is MNHEY and CDR2 is SVGAGI. CDR3 region: CVSRPGTGVRNTEAFF. CDR3 in DNA: TGTGTCAGCAGGCCTGGGACAGGGGTTCGTAATACTGAAGCTTTCTTT.

This clonotype occurred many times. The V and J genes are TRBV7-9 and TRBJ2-7, with 10 bases fitting TRBD1. Unmatched junction bases numbered 7, after V lost 5 bases and J lost 3 bases. The CDR3 covers 15 residues. Germline lookup yields CDR1 SEHNR and CDR2 FQNEAQ (reference sequence). The CDR3 sequence is CASSHPGTGVYEQYF. In DNA form, the CDR3 reads TGTGCCAGCAGCCATCCCGGGACAGGGGTCTACGAGCAGTACTTC.

About this clonotype: The junction departs from the called germline gene at one end, perhaps through a read error. This chain links TRBV11-2 with TRBJ2-5, with D possibly TRBD2 on 6 matching bases. Germline V gives CDR1 SGHAT, CDR2 FQNNGV. The CDR3 has 15 amino acids. Written as DNA, the CDR3 is TGTGCCGGCAGCTCCGGGTTAGCGGTACAAGAGACCCAGTACTTC. Translation: CAGSSGLAVQETQYF.

A note on this clonotype: A much larger clone lies a single base off, so this may be a read error. CDR3 DNA: TGTGCCAGCATCACAGGGGAACGTTCAATACAGGGCGAAGCTTTCTTT. Its translation: CASITGERSIQGEAFF. This chain joins TRBV6-5 and TRBJ1-1, with TRBD1 matching over 7 bases. The J segment lost 8 bases and the V segment lost 7 bases, leaving 19 bases of the junction unmatched. This CDR3 contains 16 residues. The germline gives CDR1 MNHEY, CDR2 SVGAGI.

This clonotype was detected many times. The chain has TRBV12-3 or TRBV12-4 and TRBJ1-1; D gene unclear. The CDR3 sequence is 13 residues long. The V gene lost 3 bases and the J gene lost 7 bases, with 12 bases spanning the gap. As DNA, the CDR3 is TGTGCCAGCAGTTTCTTAGGAGTCCATGAAGCTTTCTTT. Amino acid sequence: CASSFLGVHEAFF.